Reported below is one T cell receptor beta chain. Its antigen has not been determined. Base qualities are missing; no much larger clone stands one base away. The data are from a study of OX40 agonist ivuxolimab in advanced cancers. At the level of the whole study: Ivuxolimab was an agonistic, fully human IgG2 monoclonal antibody directed against OX40 (CD134), a costimulatory receptor. Intravenous ivuxolimab was administered to patients every 2 weeks at six dose levels: 0.01, 0.1, 0.3, 1.5, 3 and 10 mg/kg. Of the 50 to 55 patients in dose escalation, about 20 had hepatocellular carcinoma, around 15 had melanoma, 9 had renal cell carcinoma and 9 had head and neck cancer. In the dose-escalation cohort, 65% to 85% of patients were male, and the mean age was around 65 years with a range of roughly 20 to 85. Prior anti-PD-1, anti-PD-L1 or anti-CTLA-4 therapy was permitted, and approximately 39% of dose-escalation patients had received checkpoint inhibitors. Partial responses were achieved by three dose-escalation patients, of whom one had hepatocellular carcinoma and two had cutaneous melanoma. Peripheral TCRbeta sequencing aimed to test whether ivuxolimab altered TCR sequence diversity and caused clonal T-cell expansion. The paper describes the monotherapy dose-escalation part (N = 52 patients) of the phase I trial of ivuxolimab.

To sequence the TCRbeta CDR3 region, genomic DNA was isolated from the sorted cells. TCRbeta CDR3 regions were sequenced using the immunoSEQ Assay. Drawn from immuneACCESS, this table holds only the in-frame rearrangements with V and J called that TCRdb kept. Clones are partly lost; checked studies trace under half to an unresolved V gene and leave the rest unexplained. Across this sample there are approximately 68,000 clones, with approximately 90% seen only once. More than 0.85% of the sample goes to the ten largest clones. Patients with a history of autoimmune disease or receiving systemic immunosuppression were excluded from the trial. Peripheral blood for TCR sequencing was collected from all dose cohorts at baseline, on cycle 4 day 1, and on cycle 7 day 1. Samples were obtained from an open-label, multicenter, first-in-human phase I dose-escalation trial of ivuxolimab. Adults with locally advanced or metastatic melanoma, renal cell carcinoma, hepatocellular carcinoma or head and neck squamous cell carcinoma were enrolled in the trial. Before TCR sequencing, CD4+ T cells and CD8+ T cells from peripheral blood were sorted into separate populations.

V loses 5 bases at its end and J loses 5 bases; junction bases beyond the gene matches: 7. The germline V gene encodes CDR1 ENHRY and CDR2 SYGVKD. From its cysteine to its phenylalanine, the CDR3 spans 14 amino acids. Left in the record is the CDR3 DNA by itself, 42 bases read in frame from the first base. The research as a whole found: Low levels of normalized T-cell clonal expansion were also seen in some patients who did not respond. At doses of 0.1 to 3.0 mg/kg, clonal expansion of both CD4+ and CD8+ T cells in blood was seen between baseline and week 6. In partial responders in the 0.1-3.0 mg/kg groups, normalized peripheral clonal expansion was found to be among the lowest, especially among CD8+ T cells. After ivuxolimab, CD8+ T cells had more expanded clones than CD4+ T cells on average. Antigen specificity was not determined for the clonally expanded peripheral T cells.

The sequence is built from TRBV10-3 and TRBJ1-2; 8 central nucleotides agree with TRBD1. This TCR derives from an adult with an advanced solid tumor such as melanoma, head and neck, liver or kidney cancer. This specimen consisted of CD4+ or CD8+ T cells sorted from blood, obtained in a trial of the OX40 agonist ivuxolimab. The nucleotide sequence is TGTGCCATCAGTATGGACAGGGACCAATATGGCTACACCTTC. Its coded protein is CAISMDRDQYGYTF.